The 2 T cell receptor beta chains below all came from one sample that was sequenced in a study of OX40 agonist ivuxolimab in advanced cancers. TCRdb keeps only in-frame clones here, not all; method: immunoSEQ multiplex PCR. The table includes 79,000 or so clones, around 85% detected once. The sequencing used CD4+ or CD8+ T cells sorted from blood, collected in a trial of the OX40 agonist ivuxolimab. The receptors were gathered from an adult with an advanced solid tumor such as melanoma, head and neck, liver or kidney cancer.

In this sample, this clone turned up once. This sequence joins TRBV30 and TRBJ1-2; D is possibly TRBD1 (6 bases). Germline assignment: CDR1 GTSNPN and CDR2 SVGIG (reference sequence). V was trimmed by 5 bases and J by 7 bases, leaving 11 bases between them. The CDR3 has 11 residues. This CDR3 reads CAWPRGGGYTF. The CDR3 nucleotides are TGTGCCTGGCCGAGAGGGGGTGGCTACACCTTC.

This sequence joins TRBV7-2 and TRBJ1-3, with D uncertain. V lost 0 bases to trimming and J lost 0 bases, with 12 bases between them. The CDR3 covers 17 residues. Germline loops: CDR1 SGHTA, CDR2 FQGNSA. CDR3 nucleotides: TGTGCCAGCAGCTTAGCGAGCCAGCTCCTCTCTGGAAACACCATATATTTT. Protein sequence: CASSLASQLLSGNTIYF.